The 9 T cell receptor beta chains in this list originate from one sample, sequenced in a study of cytomegalovirus exposure and HLA in healthy donors. PCR was performed using 60 Vbeta and 13 Jbeta primers. Only in-frame clones appear in the TCRdb table, and some are missing; sequencing was by immunoSEQ multiplex PCR. The sample has some 100,000 clones, 62% seen once; the top ten hold around 5.5%. Specimen: PBMCs. The origin of the receptors is a woman younger than 45 in good health and CMV-seropositive.

Worth noting for this clone: Other nucleotide sequences in the sample specify the same CDR3. This chain joins TRBV5-1 and TRBJ2-1; no firm D call. Germline CDR1 reads SGHRS; CDR2 reads YFSETQ. V was pared by 4 bases and J by 4 bases, with 15 bases between. This CDR3 has 15 residues. The CDR3 sequence is CASSPPLADYNEQFF. CDR3 DNA sequence: TGCGCCAGCAGCCCGCCTTTGGCTGATTACAATGAGCAGTTCTTC.

The J gene is TRBJ1-2, the V gene TRBV5-4; no clear D gene. V was shortened by 2 bases and J by 5 bases, with 13 bases between the two germline ends. This CDR3 is built from 14 residues. The V gene's germline CDR1 is SGHNT and CDR2 YYREEE (reference sequence). DNA for the CDR3: TGTGCCAGCAGCTTTGTCGGGGAACCATATGGCTACACCTTC. Translation: CASSFVGEPYGYTF.

This clone has a handful of counts. The chain is built from TRBV18 and TRBJ2-3; no firm D call. The length of the CDR3 is 14 residues. V was pared by 2 bases and J by 1 base, with 7 bases between. Germline V gives CDR1 KGHSH, CDR2 LQKENI. The CDR3 sequence is CASSPAAGTDTQYF. CDR3 in DNA: TGTGCCAGCTCACCAGCGGCTGGCACAGATACGCAGTATTTT. Using reference TRBV18 and TRBJ2-3 for the parts outside the CDR3, the full variable domain is NAGVMQNPRHLVRRRGQEARLRCSPMKGHSHVYWYRQLPEEGLKFMVYLQKENIIDESGMPKERFSAEFPKEGPSILRIQQVVRGDSAAYFCASSPAAGTDTQYFGPGTRLTVL.

The chain links TRBV7-2 to TRBJ1-1, with 9 bases identical to TRBD1. V shed 5 bases, J shed 3 bases, and the junction held 13 bases outside the gene matches. Per the germline V gene, CDR1 is SGHTA and CDR2 is FQGNSA. The CDR3 length is 17 residues. This chain's CDR3 is CASSVNRDRALYTEAFF. The CDR3 DNA is TGTGCCAGCAGCGTCAACCGGGACAGGGCCCTATACACTGAAGCTTTCTTT.

This clone was observed a handful of times. The V call is TRBV5-1, the J call TRBJ2-3; a weak D match, TRBD1 (6 bases). The CDR3 sequence is 13 residues long. Deletions cut 5 bases from V and 6 bases from J, with 13 bases between. From germline, CDR1 is SGHRS and CDR2 YFSETQ. In DNA form, the CDR3 reads TGCGCCAGCAGGCAGGGGATATTGGATACGCAGTATTTT. It encodes CASRQGILDTQYF.

The CDR3 bases are TGTGCCAGCAGCTTAGAGACAGGGGCGCCGAACTATGGCTACACCTTC. Its protein product is CASSLETGAPNYGYTF. The chain has TRBV7-9 and TRBJ1-2; 8 bases fit TRBD1. CDR3 size: 16 residues. V trimming: 1 base; J trimming: 2 bases; junction bases outside the gene matches: 6. The germline CDR1 and CDR2 sequences are SEHNR and FQNEAQ (reference sequence).

The V call is TRBV30, the J call TRBJ1-1; D not resolved. The CDR3 is 13 residues long. Trimming removed 4 bases at V and 5 bases at J, with 14 bases between. CDR1 GTSNPN and CDR2 SVGIG come from the germline V gene (reference sequence). This chain's CDR3 is CAWTRSFKTEAFF. The DNA of the CDR3 is TGTGCCTGGACGAGAAGTTTCAAAACTGAAGCTTTCTTT. Full variable domain (rest looked up from reference TRBV30 and TRBJ1-1): SQTIHQWPATLVQPVGSPLSLECTVEGTSNPNLYWYRQAAGRGLQLLFYSVGIGQISSEVPQNLSASRPQDRQFILSSKKLLLSDSGFYLCAWTRSFKTEAFFGQGTRLTVV.

V usage is TRBV6-5 and J usage is TRBJ1-2; weak D call: TRBD1 (6 bases). The CDR3 has 14 residues. The germline CDR1 and CDR2 sequences are MNHEY and SVGAGI. Trimming cost V 6 bases and J 7 bases, with 18 bases left between them. The CDR3 DNA follows: TGTGCCAGCAGGATTGATAACAGGGATAGTGGCTACACCTTC. The encoded protein is CASRIDNRDSGYTF.

This chain joins TRBV7-6 and TRBJ2-3; D possibly corresponds to TRBD1 (5 bases). Trimming removed 1 base at V and 6 bases at J, with 5 bases between. The CDR3 length is 12 residues. The germline gives CDR1 SGHVS, CDR2 FNYEAQ. The CDR3 DNA reads TGTGCCAGCAGCTTAGACAGGGATACGCAGTATTTT. Its translation is CASSLDRDTQYF.